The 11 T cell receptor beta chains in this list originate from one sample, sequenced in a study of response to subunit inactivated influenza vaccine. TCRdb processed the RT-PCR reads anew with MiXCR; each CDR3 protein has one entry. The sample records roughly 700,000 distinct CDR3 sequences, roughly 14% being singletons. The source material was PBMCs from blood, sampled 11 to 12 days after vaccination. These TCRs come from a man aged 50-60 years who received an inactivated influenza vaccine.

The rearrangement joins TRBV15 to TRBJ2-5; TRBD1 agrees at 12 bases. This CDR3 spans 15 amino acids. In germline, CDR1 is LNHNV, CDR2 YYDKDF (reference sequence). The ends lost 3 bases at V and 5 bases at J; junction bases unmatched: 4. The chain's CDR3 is CATSSGTGGLETQYF. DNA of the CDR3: TGTGCCACCAGCAGCGGGACAGGGGGCCTGGAGACCCAGTACTTC.

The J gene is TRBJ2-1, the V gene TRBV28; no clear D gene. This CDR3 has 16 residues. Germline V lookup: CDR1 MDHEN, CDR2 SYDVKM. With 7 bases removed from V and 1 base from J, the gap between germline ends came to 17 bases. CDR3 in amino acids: CASTQSTGRSYNEQFF. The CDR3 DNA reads TGTGCCAGCACCCAATCGACGGGCCGATCCTACAATGAGCAGTTCTTC.

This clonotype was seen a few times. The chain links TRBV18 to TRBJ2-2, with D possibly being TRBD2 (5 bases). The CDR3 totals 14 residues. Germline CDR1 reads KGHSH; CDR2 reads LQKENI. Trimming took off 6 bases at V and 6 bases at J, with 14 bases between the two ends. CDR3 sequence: CASSPTTRAGELFF. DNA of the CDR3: TGTGCCAGCTCGCCAACAACTAGAGCCGGGGAGCTGTTTTTT.

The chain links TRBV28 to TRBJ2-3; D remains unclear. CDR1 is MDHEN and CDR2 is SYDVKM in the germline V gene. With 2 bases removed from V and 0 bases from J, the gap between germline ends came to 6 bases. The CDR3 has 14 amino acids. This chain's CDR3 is CASSLLHSTDTQYF. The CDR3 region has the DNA TGTGCCAGCAGTTTACTTCATAGCACAGATACGCAGTATTTT.

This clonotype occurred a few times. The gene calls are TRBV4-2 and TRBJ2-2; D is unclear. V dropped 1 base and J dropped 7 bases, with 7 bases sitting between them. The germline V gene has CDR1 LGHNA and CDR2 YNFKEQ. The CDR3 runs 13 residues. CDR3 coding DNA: TGTGCCAGCAGCCAAGGATCCTTCGGGGAGCTGTTTTTT. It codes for CASSQGSFGELFF.

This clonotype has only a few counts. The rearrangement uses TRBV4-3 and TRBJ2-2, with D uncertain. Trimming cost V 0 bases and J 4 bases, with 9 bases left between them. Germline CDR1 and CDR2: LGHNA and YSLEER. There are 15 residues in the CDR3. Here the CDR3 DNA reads TGCGCCAGCAGCCAAGATAGGGTCTTCACCGGGGAGCTGTTTTTT. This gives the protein CASSQDRVFTGELFF.

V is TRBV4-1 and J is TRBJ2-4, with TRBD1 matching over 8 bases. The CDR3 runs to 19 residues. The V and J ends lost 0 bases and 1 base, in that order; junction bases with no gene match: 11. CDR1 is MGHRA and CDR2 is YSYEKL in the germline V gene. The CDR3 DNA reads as TGCGCCAGCAGCCAAGAGTTTTCAGGGGGCGGAGGGGCCAAAAACATTCAGTACTTC. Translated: CASSQEFSGGGGAKNIQYF.

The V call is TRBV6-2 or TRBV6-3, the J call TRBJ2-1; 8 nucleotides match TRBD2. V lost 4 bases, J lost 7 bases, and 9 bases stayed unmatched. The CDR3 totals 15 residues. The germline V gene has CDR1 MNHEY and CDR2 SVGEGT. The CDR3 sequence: CASSSAGGLRNEQFF. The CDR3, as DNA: TGTGCCAGCAGTTCCGCGGGAGGCCTGAGGAATGAGCAGTTCTTC.

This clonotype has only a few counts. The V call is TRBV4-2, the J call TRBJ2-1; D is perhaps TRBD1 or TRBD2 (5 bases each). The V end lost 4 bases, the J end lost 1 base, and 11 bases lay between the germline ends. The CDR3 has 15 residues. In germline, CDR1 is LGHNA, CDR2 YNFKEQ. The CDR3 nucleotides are TGTGCCAGCAGCCGGGACGACTCATCCTACAATGAGCAGTTCTTC. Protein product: CASSRDDSSYNEQFF.

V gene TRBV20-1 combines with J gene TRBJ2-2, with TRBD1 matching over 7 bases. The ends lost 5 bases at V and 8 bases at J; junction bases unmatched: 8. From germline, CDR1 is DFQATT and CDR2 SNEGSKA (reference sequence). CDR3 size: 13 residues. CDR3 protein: CSARNGQVGELFF. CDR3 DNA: TGCAGTGCTCGAAACGGACAGGTTGGGGAGCTGTTTTTT.

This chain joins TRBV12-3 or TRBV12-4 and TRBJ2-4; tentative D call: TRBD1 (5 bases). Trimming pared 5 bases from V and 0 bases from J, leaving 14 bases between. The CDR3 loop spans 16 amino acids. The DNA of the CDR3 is TGTGCCAGCAGTCCCCGACAGTCCGTAGCCAAAAACATTCAGTACTTC. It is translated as CASSPRQSVAKNIQYF.